This T cell receptor beta chain is from a study of long-term antiretroviral therapy in people with HIV. Study details: The 2015 immediate-ART recommendation came about a decade after the earliest samples.

Concerning this clone itself: Antigen specificity is unknown.

A v3.0 immunoSEQ assay was performed at survey level. The method was immunoSEQ multiplex PCR; TCRdb's version includes in-frame clones alone and lacks a portion of them. This sample carries over 15,000 clones, around three quarters of them seen once, and the ten largest clones take 6.5% to 7.5%. Study-level points and caveats: Versus controls, repertoires in people with HIV had narrower CDR3 length ranges.

Held in samples before DNA extraction were roughly 1-10 million cryopreserved PBMC. The sample was unsorted PBMCs, taken 2.2 years after starting antiretroviral therapy. This receptor was obtained from a man aged 50 to 59 with HIV.

Written as DNA, the CDR3 is TGTGCCAGCAGTTTCGACTACGAGCAGTACTTC. Translation: CASSFDYEQYF. The rearrangement links TRBV11-1 to TRBJ2-7; D gene uncertain. V gave up 6 bases and J gave up 3 bases, with 6 bases separating them. Per germline, CDR1 SGHAT and CDR2 FQDESV (reference sequence). This CDR3 has 11 residues.